Below, 7 T cell receptor beta chains from the same sample are listed, as sequenced in a study of CD8 T cells in Susac syndrome. The authors reverse transcribed about 0.5 to 1 ug RNA with random hexamers. TCRdb used MiXCR to reprocess the immunoSEQ multiplex PCR reads, holding one entry per CDR3 protein. Of 200,000 or so distinct CDR3 sequences in the sample, 90% to 95% were seen once. Sequencing input: CD4+ T cells from PBMCs. The origin of the receptors is a human donor with multiple sclerosis.

The chain is built from TRBV24-1 and TRBJ2-3, with 14 bases identical to TRBD2. With 4 bases clipped from V and 0 bases from J, the junction kept 8 bases outside the gene matches. CDR1 and CDR2 (germline): KGHDR, SFDVKD. CDR3 size: 19 residues. The CDR3 sequence is CATSDPGTSGSSSTDTQYF. CDR3 in DNA: TGTGCCACCAGTGACCCCGGGACTAGCGGGAGTTCCAGCACAGATACGCAGTATTTT.

This chain uses TRBV27 with TRBJ1-1, with a possible D match to TRBD1 (5 bases). Trimming stripped 4 bases from V and 8 bases from J, with 17 bases between. The CDR3 extends over 14 amino acids. Looked up from germline, CDR1 is MNHEY and CDR2 is SMNVEV (reference sequence). CDR3 protein: CASSSGEGWTEAFF. For the CDR3, the DNA is TGTGCCAGCAGTTCCGGGGAGGGGTGGACCGAAGCTTTCTTT.

The V gene is TRBV4-1, the J gene TRBJ1-2; weak D call: TRBD1 (5 bases). Per the germline V gene, CDR1 is MGHRA and CDR2 is YSYEKL. The V end was cut by 4 bases, the J end by 8 bases, with 14 bases between. This CDR3 contains 13 residues. The CDR3, as DNA: TGCGCCAGCAGCCCGTCCGGGGGACGGGGCTACACCTTC. Its protein product is CASSPSGGRGYTF.

In its sample, this clonotype was seen once. The chain recombines TRBV5-1 with TRBJ2-2; D remains ambiguous. The CDR3 is made up of 16 amino acids. Germline lookup yields CDR1 SGHRS and CDR2 YFSETQ. Trimming pared 0 bases from V and 1 base from J, leaving 10 bases between. The DNA of the CDR3 is TGCGCCAGCAGCTTGGTGTCACTTATGAACACCGGGGAGCTGTTTTTT. It yields the protein CASSLVSLMNTGELFF.

This clonotype was found once. The J gene is TRBJ1-5, the V gene TRBV19; maybe TRBD1 (5 bases). CDR1 and CDR2 (germline): LNHDA, SQIVND (reference sequence). The CDR3 is 13 amino acids. Trimming removed 7 bases from V and 4 bases from J, with 11 bases in between. For the CDR3, the DNA is TGTGCCAGTACGCAGGGAATAAATCAGCCCCAGCATTTT. Translating gives CASTQGINQPQHF.

This clonotype was seen only once. The gene calls are TRBV12-3 or TRBV12-4 and TRBJ1-2; a weak D match, TRBD1 (5 bases). V lost 5 bases to trimming and J lost 8 bases, with 9 bases between them. This CDR3 has 11 amino acids. CDR3 nucleotides: TGTGCCAGCAGTCGGGGGGAAGGCTACACCTTC. It specifies CASSRGEGYTF.

CDR3 nucleotides: TGTGCCAGCAGTGAGCGGACGGCGGACTATGGCTACACCTTC. Encoded protein: CASSERTADYGYTF. V usage is TRBV6-1 and J usage is TRBJ1-2; no clear D. In germline, CDR1 is MNHNS, CDR2 SASEGT. This CDR3 comprises 14 residues. The V end was cut by 3 bases, the J end by 3 bases, with 11 bases between.